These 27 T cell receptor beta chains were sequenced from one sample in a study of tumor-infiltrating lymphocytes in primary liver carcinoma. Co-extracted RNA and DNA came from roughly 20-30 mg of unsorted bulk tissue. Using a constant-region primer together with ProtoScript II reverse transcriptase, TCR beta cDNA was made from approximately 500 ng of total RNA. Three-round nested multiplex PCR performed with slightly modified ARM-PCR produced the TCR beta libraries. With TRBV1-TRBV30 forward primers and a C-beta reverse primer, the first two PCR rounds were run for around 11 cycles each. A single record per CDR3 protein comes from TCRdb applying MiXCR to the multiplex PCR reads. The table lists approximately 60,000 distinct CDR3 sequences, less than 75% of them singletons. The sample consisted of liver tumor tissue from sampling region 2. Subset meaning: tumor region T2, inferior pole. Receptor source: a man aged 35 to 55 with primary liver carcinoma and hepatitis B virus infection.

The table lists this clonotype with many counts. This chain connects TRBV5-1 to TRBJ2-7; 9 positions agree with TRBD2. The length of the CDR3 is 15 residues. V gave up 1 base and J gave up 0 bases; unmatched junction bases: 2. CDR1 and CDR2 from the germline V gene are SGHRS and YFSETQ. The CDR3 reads CASSLSGRSSYEQYF. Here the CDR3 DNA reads TGCGCCAGCAGCTTGAGCGGGAGGAGCTCCTACGAGCAGTACTTC.

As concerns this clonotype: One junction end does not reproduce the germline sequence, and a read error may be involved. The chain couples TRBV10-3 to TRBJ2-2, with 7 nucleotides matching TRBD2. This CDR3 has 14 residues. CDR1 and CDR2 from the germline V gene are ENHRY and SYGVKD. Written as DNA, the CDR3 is TGTGCCACCAGGGAGCGGGACGACAGCGGGGAGCCGTTTTTT. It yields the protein CATRERDDSGEPFF.

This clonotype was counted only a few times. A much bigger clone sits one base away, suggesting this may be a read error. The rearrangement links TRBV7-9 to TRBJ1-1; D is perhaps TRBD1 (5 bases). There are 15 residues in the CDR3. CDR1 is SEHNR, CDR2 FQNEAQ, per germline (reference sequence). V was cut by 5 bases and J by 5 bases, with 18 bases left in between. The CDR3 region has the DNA TGTGCCAGCAGCGCCAACGGGGCTGGGGTGACTGAAGCTTTCTTT. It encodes CASSANGAGVTEAFF. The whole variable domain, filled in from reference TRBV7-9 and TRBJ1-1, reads DTGVSQNPRHKITKRGQNVTFRCDPISEHNRLYWYRQTLGQGPEFLTYFQNEAQLEKSRLLSDRFSAERPKGSFSTLEIQRTEQGDSAMYLCASSANGAGVTEAFFGQGTRLTVV.

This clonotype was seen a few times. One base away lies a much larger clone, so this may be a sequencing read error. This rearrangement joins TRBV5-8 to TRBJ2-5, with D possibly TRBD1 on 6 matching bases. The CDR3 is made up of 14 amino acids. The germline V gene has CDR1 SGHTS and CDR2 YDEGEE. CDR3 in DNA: TGTGTCAGCAGCCCCCCCTGGGGGCACGAGACCCAGTACTTC. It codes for CVSSPPWGHETQYF.

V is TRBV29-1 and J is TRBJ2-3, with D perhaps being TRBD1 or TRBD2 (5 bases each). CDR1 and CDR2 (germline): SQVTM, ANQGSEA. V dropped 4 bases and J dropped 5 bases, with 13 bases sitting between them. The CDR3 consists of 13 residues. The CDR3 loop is CSVGVGRRDTQYF. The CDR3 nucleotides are TGCAGCGTTGGAGTGGGACGACGAGATACGCAGTATTTT.

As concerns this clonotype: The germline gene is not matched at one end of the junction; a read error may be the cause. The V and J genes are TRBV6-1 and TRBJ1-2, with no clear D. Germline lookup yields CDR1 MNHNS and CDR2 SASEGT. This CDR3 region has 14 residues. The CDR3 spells CASNEASRTYGYTF. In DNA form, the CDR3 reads TGTGCCAGCAATGAAGCGAGCAGGACCTATGGCTACACCTTC.

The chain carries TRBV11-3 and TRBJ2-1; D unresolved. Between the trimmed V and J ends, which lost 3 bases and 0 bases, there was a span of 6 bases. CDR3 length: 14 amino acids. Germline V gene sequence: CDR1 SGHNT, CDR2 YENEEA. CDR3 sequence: CASSLGYSYNEQFF. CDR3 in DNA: TGTGCCAGCAGCTTGGGATACTCCTACAATGAGCAGTTCTTC.

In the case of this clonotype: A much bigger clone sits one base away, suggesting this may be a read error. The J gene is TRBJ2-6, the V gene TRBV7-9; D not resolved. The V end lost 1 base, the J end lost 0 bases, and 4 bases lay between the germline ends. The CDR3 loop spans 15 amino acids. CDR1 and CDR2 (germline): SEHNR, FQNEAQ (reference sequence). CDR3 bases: TGTGCCAGCAGCTTAGTCTACTCTGGGGCCAACGTCCTGACTTTC. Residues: CASSLVYSGANVLTF.

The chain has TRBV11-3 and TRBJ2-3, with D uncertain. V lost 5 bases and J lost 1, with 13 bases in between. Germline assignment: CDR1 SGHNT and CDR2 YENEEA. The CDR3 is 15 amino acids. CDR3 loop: CASSMGSGRTDTQYF. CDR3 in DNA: TGTGCCAGCAGCATGGGGTCCGGGCGCACAGATACGCAGTATTTT.

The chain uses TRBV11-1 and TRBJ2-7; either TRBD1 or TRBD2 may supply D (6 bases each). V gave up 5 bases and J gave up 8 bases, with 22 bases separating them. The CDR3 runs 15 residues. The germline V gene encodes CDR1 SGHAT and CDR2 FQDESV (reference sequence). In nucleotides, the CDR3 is TGTGCCAGCAGCCCTCGGACAGCAGGACTACGCAAGCAGTACTTC. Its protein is CASSPRTAGLRKQYF.

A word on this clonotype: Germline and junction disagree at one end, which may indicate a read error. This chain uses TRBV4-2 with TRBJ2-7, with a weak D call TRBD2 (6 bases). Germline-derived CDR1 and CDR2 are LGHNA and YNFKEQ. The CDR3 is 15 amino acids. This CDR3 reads CASSQEGQGSGEQYF. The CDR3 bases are TGTGCCAGCAGCCAAGAGGGGCAGGGTTCGGGGGAGCAGTATTTC.

CDR3 nucleotide sequence: TGCAGTGCTAGCCGGCCGGGGGGAACAGATACGCAGTATTTT. Protein: CSASRPGGTDTQYF. The chain recombines TRBV20-1 with TRBJ2-3; TRBD2 matches at 7 bases. This CDR3 spans 14 amino acids. V was pared by 3 bases and J by 3 bases, with 6 bases of the junction left unmatched. Germline V gene data show CDR1 as DFQATT and CDR2 as SNEGSKA (reference sequence).

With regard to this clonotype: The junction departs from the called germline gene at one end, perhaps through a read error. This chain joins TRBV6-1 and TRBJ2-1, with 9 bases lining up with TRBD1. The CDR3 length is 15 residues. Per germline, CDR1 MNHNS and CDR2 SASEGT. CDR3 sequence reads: CASRVGTGWYNQQFF. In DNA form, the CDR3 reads TGTGCCAGTAGAGTCGGGACAGGGTGGTACAATCAGCAGTTCTTC.

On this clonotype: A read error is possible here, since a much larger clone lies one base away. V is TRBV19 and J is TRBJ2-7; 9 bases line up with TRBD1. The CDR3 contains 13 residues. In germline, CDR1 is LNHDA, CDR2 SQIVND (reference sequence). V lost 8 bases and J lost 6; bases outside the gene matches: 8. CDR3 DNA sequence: TGTGCCAGTGGCCTGGACAGGGGACGCGAGCAGTACTTC. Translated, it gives CASGLDRGREQYF.

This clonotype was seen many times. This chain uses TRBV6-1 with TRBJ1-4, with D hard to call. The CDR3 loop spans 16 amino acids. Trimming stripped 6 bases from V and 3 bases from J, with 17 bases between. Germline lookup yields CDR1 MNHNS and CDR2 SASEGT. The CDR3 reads CASRGAVVLANEKLFF. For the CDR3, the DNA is TGTGCCAGCAGGGGAGCGGTGGTTCTAGCTAATGAAAAACTGTTTTTT.

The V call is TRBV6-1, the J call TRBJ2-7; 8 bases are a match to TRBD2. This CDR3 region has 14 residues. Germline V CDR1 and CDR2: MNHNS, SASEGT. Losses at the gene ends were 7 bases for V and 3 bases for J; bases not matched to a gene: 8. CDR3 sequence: CASNAGLAGYEQYF. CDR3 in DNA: TGTGCCAGCAATGCAGGACTAGCAGGCTACGAGCAGTACTTC.

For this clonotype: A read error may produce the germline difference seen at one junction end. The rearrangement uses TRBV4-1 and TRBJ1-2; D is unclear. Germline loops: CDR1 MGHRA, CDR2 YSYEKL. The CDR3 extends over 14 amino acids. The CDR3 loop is CASTQDYRDYGCTF. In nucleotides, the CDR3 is TGCGCCAGCACCCAAGATTACAGAGACTATGGCTGCACCTTC.

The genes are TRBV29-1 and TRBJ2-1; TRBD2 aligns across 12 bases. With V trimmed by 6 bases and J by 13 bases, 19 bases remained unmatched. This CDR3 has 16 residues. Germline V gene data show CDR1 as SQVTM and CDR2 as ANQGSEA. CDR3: CSVEPLAGGFYSEQFF. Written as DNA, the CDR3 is TGCAGCGTGGAACCTCTAGCGGGAGGGTTTTACAGTGAACAGTTCTTC.

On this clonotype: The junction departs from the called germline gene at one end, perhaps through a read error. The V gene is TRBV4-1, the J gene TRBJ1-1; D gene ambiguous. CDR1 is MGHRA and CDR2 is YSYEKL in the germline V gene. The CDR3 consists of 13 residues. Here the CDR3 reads CASSHSLNAEAFF. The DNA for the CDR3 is TGCGCCAGCAGCCATTCCCTGAACGCTGAAGCTTTCTTT.

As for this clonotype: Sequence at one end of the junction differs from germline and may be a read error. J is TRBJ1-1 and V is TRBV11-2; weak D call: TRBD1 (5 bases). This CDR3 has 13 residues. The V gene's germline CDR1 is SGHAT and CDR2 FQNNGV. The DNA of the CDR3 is TGTGACAGCAGTGAGGGACTCCCGATAAGGGCTTTCTTT. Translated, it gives CDSSEGLPIRAFF. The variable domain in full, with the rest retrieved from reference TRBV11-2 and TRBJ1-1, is EAGVAQSPRYKIIEKRQSVAFWCNPISGHATLYWYQQILGQGPKLLIQFQNNGVVDDSQLPKDRFSAERLKGVDSTLKIQPAKLEDSAVYLCDSSEGLPIRAFFGQGTRLTVV.

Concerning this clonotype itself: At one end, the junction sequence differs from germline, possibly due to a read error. DNA for the CDR3: TGTGCCAGCAGTTCCAGTTTCCAAGAGACCCACTACTTC. Encoded protein: CASSSSFQETHYF. This chain links TRBV28 with TRBJ2-5, with D uncertain. The CDR3 covers 13 residues. CDR1 and CDR2 from the germline V gene are MDHEN and SYDVKM.

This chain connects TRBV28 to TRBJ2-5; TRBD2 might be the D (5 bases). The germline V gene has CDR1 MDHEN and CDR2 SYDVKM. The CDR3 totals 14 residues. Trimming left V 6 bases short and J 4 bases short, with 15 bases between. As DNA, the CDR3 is TGTGCCAGCAGCCATACCCGCGGGCTAGAGACCCAGTACTTC. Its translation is CASSHTRGLETQYF.

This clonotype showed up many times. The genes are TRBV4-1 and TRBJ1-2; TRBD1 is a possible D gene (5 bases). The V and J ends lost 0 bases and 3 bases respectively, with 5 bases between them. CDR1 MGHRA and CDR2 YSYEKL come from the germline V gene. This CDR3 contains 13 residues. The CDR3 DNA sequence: TGCGCCAGCAGCCAAGAGGGGGACTATGGCTACACCTTC. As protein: CASSQEGDYGYTF.

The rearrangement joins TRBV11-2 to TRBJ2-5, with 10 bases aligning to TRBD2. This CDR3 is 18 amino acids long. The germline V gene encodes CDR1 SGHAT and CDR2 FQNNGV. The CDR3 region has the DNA TGTACCGGCAGCTTAGATCCGTGGTCCAGCGGGAGGGGAGAGACCCAGTACTTC. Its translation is CTGSLDPWSSGRGETQYF.

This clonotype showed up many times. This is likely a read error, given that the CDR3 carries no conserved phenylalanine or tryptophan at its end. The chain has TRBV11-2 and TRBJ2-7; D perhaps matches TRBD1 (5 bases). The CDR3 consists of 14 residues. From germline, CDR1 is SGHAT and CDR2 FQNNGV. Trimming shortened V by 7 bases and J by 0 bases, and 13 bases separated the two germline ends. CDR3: CASNSNRNSYEQYS. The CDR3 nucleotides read TGTGCCAGCAACTCTAACAGGAACTCCTACGAGCAGTACTCC.

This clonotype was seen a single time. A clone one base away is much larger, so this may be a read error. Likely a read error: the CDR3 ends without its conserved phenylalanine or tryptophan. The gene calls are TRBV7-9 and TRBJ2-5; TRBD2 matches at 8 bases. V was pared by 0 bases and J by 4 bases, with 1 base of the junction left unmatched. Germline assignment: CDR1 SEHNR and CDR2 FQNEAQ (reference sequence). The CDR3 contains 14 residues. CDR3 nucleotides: TGTGCCAGCAGCTTAGCCCTAGCGGGAGAGACCCAGTACATC. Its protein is CASSLALAGETQYI.

The CDR3 sequence: CASGQAPGGGIETQYF. The CDR3 DNA reads TGTGCTAGCGGCCAAGCTCCTGGCGGGGGGATAGAGACCCAGTACTTC. This sequence joins TRBV11-2 and TRBJ2-5; 8 positions match TRBD2. This CDR3 has 16 residues. Germline V lookup: CDR1 SGHAT, CDR2 FQNNGV.